Reported below is one TCR beta chain. The antigen remains unidentified. This table comes from immunoSEQ multiplex PCR, and its TCRdb copy is limited to in-frame clones, with some not included. In the table there are just under 350,000 clones, roughly 80% of which are singletons. V dropped 6 bases and J dropped 4; count of bases not matched to a gene: 2. The CDR3 extends over 13 amino acids. Germline values: CDR1 MNHEY, CDR2 SMNVEV (reference sequence). This record belongs to a study of shared clonotypes between healthy human individuals. Broader study findings: The study found about 5% of naive CD4 clonotypes shared across a few donors.

Specimen: memory CD4+ T cells sorted from blood. The subset here: CD45RA-negative fraction. The gene calls are TRBV27 and TRBJ2-7, with 11 positions matching TRBD2. This sequence originates from a man aged 25 to 45 in good health. This CDR3 is CASRPSGRYEQYF. DNA of the CDR3: TGTGCCAGCAGACCTAGCGGGAGGTACGAGCAGTACTTC.